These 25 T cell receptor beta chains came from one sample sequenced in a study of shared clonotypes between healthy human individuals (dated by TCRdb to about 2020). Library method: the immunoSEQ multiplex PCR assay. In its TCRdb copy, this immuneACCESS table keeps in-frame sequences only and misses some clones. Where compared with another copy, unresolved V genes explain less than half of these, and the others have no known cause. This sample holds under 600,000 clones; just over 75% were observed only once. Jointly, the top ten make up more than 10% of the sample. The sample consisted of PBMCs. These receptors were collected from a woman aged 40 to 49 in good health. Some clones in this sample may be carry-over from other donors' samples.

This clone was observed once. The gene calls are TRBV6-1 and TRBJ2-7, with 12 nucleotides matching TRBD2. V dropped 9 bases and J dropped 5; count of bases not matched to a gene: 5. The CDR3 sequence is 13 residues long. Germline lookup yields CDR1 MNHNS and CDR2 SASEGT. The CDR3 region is CASRTSGVHEQYF. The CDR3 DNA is TGTGCCAGTCGGACTAGCGGGGTCCACGAGCAGTACTTC.

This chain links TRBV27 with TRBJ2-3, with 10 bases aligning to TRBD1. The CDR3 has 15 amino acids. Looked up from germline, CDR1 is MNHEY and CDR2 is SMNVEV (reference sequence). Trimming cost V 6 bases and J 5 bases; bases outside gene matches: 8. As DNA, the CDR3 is TGTGCCAGCAGGAGACAGGGGGCAATTGGAGATACGCAGTATTTT. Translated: CASRRQGAIGDTQYF.

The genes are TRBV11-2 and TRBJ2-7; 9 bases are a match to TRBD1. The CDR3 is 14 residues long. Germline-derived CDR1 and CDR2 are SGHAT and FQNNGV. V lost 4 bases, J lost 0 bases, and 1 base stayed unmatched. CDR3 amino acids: CASSWTGVSYEQYF. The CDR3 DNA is TGTGCCAGCAGCTGGACAGGGGTCTCCTACGAGCAGTACTTC.

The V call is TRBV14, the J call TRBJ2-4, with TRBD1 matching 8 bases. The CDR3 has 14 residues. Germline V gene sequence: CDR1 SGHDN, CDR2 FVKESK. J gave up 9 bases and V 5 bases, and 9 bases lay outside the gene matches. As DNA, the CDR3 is TGTGCCAGCAGCGCCCGGGACAGGTTGGGCATTCAGTACTTC. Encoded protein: CASSARDRLGIQYF. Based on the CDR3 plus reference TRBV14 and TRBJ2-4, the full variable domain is EAGVTQFPSHSVIEKGQTVTLRCDPISGHDNLYWYRRVMGKEIKFLLHFVKESKQDESGMPNNRFLAERTGGTYSTLKVQPAELEDSGVYFCASSARDRLGIQYFGAGTRLSVL.

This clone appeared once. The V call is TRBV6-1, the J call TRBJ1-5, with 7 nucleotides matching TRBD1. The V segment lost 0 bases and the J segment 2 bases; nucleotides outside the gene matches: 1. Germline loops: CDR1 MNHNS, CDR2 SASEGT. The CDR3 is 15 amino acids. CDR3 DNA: TGTGCCAGCAGTGAAGCAACAGGGGGCAATCAGCCCCAGCATTTT. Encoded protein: CASSEATGGNQPQHF.

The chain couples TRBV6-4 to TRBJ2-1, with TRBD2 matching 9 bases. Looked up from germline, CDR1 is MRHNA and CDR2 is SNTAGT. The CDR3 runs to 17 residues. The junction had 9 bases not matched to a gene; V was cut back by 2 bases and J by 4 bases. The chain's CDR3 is CASSDSDSGGGYNEQFF. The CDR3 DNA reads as TGTGCCAGCAGTGACAGCGATAGCGGGGGAGGGTACAATGAGCAGTTCTTC.

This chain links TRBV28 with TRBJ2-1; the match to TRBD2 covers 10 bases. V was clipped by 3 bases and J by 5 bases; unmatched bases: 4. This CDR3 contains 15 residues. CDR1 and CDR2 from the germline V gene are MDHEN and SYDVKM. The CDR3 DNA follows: TGTGCCAGCAGTTTCCTAGCGGGAGTGGACAATGAGCAGTTCTTC. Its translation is CASSFLAGVDNEQFF.

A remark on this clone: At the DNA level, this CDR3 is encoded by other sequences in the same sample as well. CDR3 coding DNA: TGTGCCAGCAGCGTCAACACCGGGGAGCTGTTTTTT. Protein sequence: CASSVNTGELFF. This rearrangement joins TRBV9 to TRBJ2-2; D ambiguous. CDR1 and CDR2 from the germline V gene are SGDLS and YYNGEE. Trimming stripped 2 bases from V and 2 bases from J, with 1 base between. There are 12 residues in the CDR3. Using reference TRBV9 and TRBJ2-2 for the parts outside the CDR3, the full variable domain is DSGVTQTPKHLITATGQRVTLRCSPRSGDLSVYWYQQSLDQGLQFLIQYYNGEERAKGNILERFSAQQFPDLHSELNLSSLELGDSALYFCASSVNTGELFFGEGSRLTVL.

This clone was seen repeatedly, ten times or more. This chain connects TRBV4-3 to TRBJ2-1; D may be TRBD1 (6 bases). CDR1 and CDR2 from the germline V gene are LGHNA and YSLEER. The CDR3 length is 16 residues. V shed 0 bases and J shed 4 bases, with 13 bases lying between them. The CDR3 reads CASSQDGGFGYNEQFF. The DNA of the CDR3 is TGCGCCAGCAGCCAAGATGGGGGCTTCGGATACAATGAGCAGTTCTTC.

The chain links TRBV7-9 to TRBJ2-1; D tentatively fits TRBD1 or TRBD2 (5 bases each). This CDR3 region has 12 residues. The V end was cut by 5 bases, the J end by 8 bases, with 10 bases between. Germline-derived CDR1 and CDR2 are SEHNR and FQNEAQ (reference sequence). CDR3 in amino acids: CASSLLGDEQFF. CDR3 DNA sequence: TGTGCCAGCAGCCTCCTGGGGGATGAGCAGTTCTTC.

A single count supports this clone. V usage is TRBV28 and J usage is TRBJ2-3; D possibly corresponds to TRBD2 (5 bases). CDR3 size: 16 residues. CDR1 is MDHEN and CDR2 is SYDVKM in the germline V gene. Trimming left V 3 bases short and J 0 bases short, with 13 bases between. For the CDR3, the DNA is TGTGCCAGCAGTTTCCTCAGCGGATCTAGCACAGATACGCAGTATTTT. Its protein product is CASSFLSGSSTDTQYF. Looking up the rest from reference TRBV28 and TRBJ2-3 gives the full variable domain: DVKVTQSSRYLVKRTGEKVFLECVQDMDHENMFWYRQDPGLGLRLIYFSYDVKMKEKGDIPEGYSVSREKKERFSLILESASTNQTSMYLCASSFLSGSSTDTQYFGPGTRLTVL.

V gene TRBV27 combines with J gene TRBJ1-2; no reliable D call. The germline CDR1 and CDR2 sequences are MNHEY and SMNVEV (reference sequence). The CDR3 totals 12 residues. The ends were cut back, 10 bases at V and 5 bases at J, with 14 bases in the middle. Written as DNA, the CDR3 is TGTGCCACCGGCTCATTGACTTATGGCTACACCTTC. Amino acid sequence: CATGSLTYGYTF.

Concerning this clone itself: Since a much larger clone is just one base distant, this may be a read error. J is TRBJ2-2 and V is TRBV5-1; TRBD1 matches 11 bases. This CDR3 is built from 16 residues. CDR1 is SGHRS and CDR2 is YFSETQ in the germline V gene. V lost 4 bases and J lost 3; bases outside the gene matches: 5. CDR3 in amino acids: CASSIRTGGDTGELFF. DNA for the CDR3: TGCGCCAGCAGCATTAGGACAGGGGGCGACACCGGGGAGCTGTTTTTT.

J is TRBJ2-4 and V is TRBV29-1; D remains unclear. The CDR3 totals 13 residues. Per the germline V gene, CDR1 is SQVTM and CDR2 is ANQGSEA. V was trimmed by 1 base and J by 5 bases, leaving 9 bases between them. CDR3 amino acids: CSVEVVGQNIQYF. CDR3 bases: TGCAGCGTTGAAGTGGTAGGACAAAACATTCAGTACTTC.

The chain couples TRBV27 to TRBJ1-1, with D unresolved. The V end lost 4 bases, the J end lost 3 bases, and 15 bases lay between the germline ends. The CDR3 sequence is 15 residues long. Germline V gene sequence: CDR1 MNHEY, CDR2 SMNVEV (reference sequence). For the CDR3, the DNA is TGTGCCAGCAGTTCCCAATCCGTTGGGTACACTGAAGCTTTCTTT. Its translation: CASSSQSVGYTEAFF.

The CDR3 reads CASSPREGQGFGELFF. The CDR3 DNA follows: TGTGCCAGCAGCCCGCGGGAGGGACAGGGGTTCGGGGAGCTGTTTTTT. The V gene is TRBV11-2, the J gene TRBJ2-2; D might be TRBD1 (10 bases). The CDR3 loop spans 16 amino acids. CDR1 is SGHAT, CDR2 FQNNGV, per germline. V was pared by 5 bases and J by 7 bases, with 20 bases between.

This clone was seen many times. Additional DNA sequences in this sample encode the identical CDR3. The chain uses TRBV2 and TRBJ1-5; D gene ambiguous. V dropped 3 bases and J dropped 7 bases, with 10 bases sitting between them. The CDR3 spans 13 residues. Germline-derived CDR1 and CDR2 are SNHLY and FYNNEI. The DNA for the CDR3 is TGTGCCAGCAGTGACAACGTAGGGCAGCCCCAGCATTTT. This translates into CASSDNVGQPQHF.

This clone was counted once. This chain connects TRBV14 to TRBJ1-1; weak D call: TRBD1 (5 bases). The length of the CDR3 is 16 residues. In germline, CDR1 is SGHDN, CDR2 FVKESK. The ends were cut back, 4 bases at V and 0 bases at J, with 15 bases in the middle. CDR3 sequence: CASSPVGRDLNTEAFF. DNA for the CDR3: TGTGCCAGCAGCCCCGTGGGCAGGGACTTGAACACTGAAGCTTTCTTT.

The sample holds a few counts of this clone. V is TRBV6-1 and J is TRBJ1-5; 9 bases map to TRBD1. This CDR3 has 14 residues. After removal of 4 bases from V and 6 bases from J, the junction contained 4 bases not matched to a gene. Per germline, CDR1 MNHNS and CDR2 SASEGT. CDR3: CASSVGQGGQPQHF. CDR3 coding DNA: TGTGCCAGCAGTGTGGGACAGGGAGGTCAGCCCCAGCATTTT.

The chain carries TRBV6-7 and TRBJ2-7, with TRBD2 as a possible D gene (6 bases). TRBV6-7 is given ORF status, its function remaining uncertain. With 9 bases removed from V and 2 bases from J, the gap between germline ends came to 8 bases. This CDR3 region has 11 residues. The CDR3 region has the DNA TGTGCCAGACTAGCTGCCTACGAGCAGTACTTC. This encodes CARLAAYEQYF.

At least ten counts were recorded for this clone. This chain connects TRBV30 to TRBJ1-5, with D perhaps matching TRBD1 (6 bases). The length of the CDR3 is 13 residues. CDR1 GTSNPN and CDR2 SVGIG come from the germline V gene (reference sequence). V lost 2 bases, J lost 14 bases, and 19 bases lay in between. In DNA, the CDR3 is TGTGCCTGGAGTTATCGACGTGGGGACACGGAGCATTTT. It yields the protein CAWSYRRGDTEHF.

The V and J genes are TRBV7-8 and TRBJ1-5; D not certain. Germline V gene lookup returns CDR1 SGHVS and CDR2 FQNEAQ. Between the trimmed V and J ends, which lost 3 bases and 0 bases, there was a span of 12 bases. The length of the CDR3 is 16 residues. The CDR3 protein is CASSFDTAYSNQPQHF. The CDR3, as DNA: TGTGCCAGCAGCTTCGATACAGCTTATAGCAATCAGCCCCAGCATTTT.

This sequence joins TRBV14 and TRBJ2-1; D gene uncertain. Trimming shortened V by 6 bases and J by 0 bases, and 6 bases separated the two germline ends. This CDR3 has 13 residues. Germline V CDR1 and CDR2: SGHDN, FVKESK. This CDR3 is CASRAASYNEQFF. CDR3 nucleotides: TGTGCCAGCAGGGCCGCCTCCTACAATGAGCAGTTCTTC.

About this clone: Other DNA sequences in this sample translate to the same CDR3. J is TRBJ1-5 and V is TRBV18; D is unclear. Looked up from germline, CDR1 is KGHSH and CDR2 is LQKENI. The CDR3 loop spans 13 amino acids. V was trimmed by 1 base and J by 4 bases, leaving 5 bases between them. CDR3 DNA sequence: TGTGCCAGCTCACCACAAGCTAATCAGCCCCAGCATTTT. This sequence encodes CASSPQANQPQHF.

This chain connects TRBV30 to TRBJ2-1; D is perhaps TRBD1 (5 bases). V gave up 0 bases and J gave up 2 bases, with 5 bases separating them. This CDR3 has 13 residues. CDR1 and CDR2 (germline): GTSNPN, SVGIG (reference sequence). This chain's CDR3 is CAWSVGAYNEQFF. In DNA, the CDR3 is TGTGCCTGGAGTGTAGGGGCCTACAATGAGCAGTTCTTC. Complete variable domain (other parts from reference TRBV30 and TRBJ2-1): SQTIHQWPATLVQPVGSPLSLECTVEGTSNPNLYWYRQAAGRGLQLLFYSVGIGQISSEVPQNLSASRPQDRQFILSSKKLLLSDSGFYLCAWSVGAYNEQFFGPGTRLTVL.